This paragraph covers one T cell receptor beta chain sequence. The antigen this receptor binds is unknown. Per-base quality was not reported, and no clone a single base away is much larger than it. The trial excluded patients who had a history of autoimmune disease or who were on systemic immunosuppression. Peripheral blood for TCR sequencing was collected from all dose cohorts at baseline, on cycle 4 day 1, and on cycle 7 day 1. Samples were obtained from an open-label, multicenter, first-in-human phase I dose-escalation trial of ivuxolimab. The trial enrolled adults with locally advanced or metastatic head and neck squamous cell, hepatocellular, melanoma or renal cell carcinoma. Before TCR sequencing, CD4+ T cells and CD8+ T cells were sorted from peripheral blood as separate populations. For sequencing of the TCRbeta CDR3 region, genomic DNA was extracted from the sorted cells. The immunoSEQ Assay was used for sequencing of TCRbeta CDR3 regions. TCRdb re-hosts the immuneACCESS table, in-frame sequences only. Its copies lack some clones; in the studies checked, an unresolved V gene accounts for under half of them, and the cause for the rest is not known. The sample records about 77,000 clones, just under 90% of which are singletons. The ten largest clones take up less than 3% of the sample.

This sample stems from a study of OX40 agonist ivuxolimab in advanced cancers. Turning to the overall study: Ivuxolimab was an agonistic, fully human IgG2 monoclonal antibody directed against OX40 (CD134), a costimulatory receptor. Intravenous ivuxolimab was administered to patients every 2 weeks at six dose levels: 0.01, 0.1, 0.3, 1.5, 3 and 10 mg/kg. Among the roughly 52 dose-escalation patients, around 20 had hepatocellular carcinoma, roughly 15 melanoma, 9 renal cell carcinoma and 9 head and neck cancer. The dose-escalation cohort was over 70% male with a mean age of around 64 years, ranging from about 23 to 85. Patients were allowed to have had prior anti-PD-1, anti-PD-L1 or anti-CTLA-4 therapy, and 30% to 50% of the dose-escalation patients had previously received checkpoint inhibitors. Partial responses occurred in three dose-escalation patients: two with cutaneous melanoma and one with hepatocellular carcinoma. The purpose of peripheral TCRbeta sequencing was to test whether ivuxolimab changed TCR sequence diversity and led to clonal T-cell expansion. The paper describes the monotherapy dose-escalation part (N of about 47 patients) of the phase I trial of ivuxolimab. Summary of the overall study and its limitations: After ivuxolimab, CD8+ T cells had more expanded clones than CD4+ T cells on average. The antigen specificity of the peripheral T cells that underwent clonal expansion was not determined. At doses of 0.1 to 3.0 mg/kg, clonal expansion of both CD4+ and CD8+ blood T cells was observed from baseline to week 6. In the 0.1-3.0 mg/kg groups, partial responders were among the patients with the lowest normalized peripheral clonal expansion, particularly in CD8+ T cells. Low levels of normalized T-cell clonal expansion were also seen in some nonresponding patients.

There are 16 amino acids in the CDR3, from cysteine to phenylalanine inclusive. Only the CDR3 DNA is retained, 48 bases long and in frame from the first base. The CDR1 and CDR2 encoded by the germline V gene are SGHVS and FQNEAQ. Trimming takes 0 bases from V and 7 bases from J, and the germline ends sit 13 bases apart. This receptor was obtained from an adult with an advanced solid tumor such as melanoma, head and neck, liver or kidney cancer. This receptor chain uses TRBV7-8 and TRBJ1-6; the D gene is perhaps TRBD1, from 6 matching bases. This sample comprised CD4+ or CD8+ T cells sorted from blood, obtained in a trial of the OX40 agonist ivuxolimab. The DNA sequence is given as TGTGCCAGCAGCTTAGCCACCCGGGGGACAAATTCACCCCTCCACTTT. It is translated as CASSLATRGTNSPLHF. Where the CDR3 stops, the reference TRBV7-8 and TRBJ1-6 genes take over; the full variable domain is GAGVSQSPRYKVAKRGQDVALRCDPISGHVSLFWYQQALGQGPEFLTYFQNEAQLDKSGLPSDRFFAERPEGSVSTLKIQRTQQEDSAVYLCASSLATRGTNSPLHFGNGTRLTVT.